Listed below are T cell receptor beta chains from one sample, sequenced in a study of early stage breast cancer tumors. Libraries were prepared by immunoSEQ multiplex PCR; TCRdb keeps only in-frame clonotypes and omits some of them. The sample has roughly 30,000 clones, roughly four fifths seen once. Specimen: blood. These receptor sequences come from a person aged 35 to 50 with breast cancer. Each CDR3 is given with its conserved first and last residue. A D gene is named only where the DNA matches it firmly. Rows may omit the clone size; those that give it use once, few, many or a size class.

CDR3aa	CDR3nt	abundance	d_gene	v_gene	j_gene
CASSFWGGTADTQYF	TGTGCCAGCAGCTTTTGGGGCGGAACGGCAGATACGCAGTATTTT	-	-	TRBV11-1	TRBJ2-3
CASSRGLAAGEQFF	TGTGCCAGCAGCCGAGGACTAGCGGCGGGCGAGCAGTTCTTC	-	TRBD2	TRBV4-2	TRBJ2-1
CASSSLAGAETQYF	TGTGCCAGCAGCTCCCTAGCGGGGGCAGAGACCCAGTACTTC	-	TRBD2	TRBV5-6	TRBJ2-5
CASSPEDRLLYGYTF	TGTGCCAGCAGCCCGGAAGACAGGCTCCTCTATGGCTACACCTTC	few	-	TRBV7-3	TRBJ1-2
CASSSYRANTEAFF	TGTGCCAGCAGCTCCTACAGGGCGAACACTGAAGCTTTCTTT	-	-	TRBV11-2	TRBJ1-1
CASSQDLAGRDGYTF	TGTGCCAGCAGCCAAGATCTTGCAGGAAGAGATGGCTACACCTTC	-	-	TRBV14	TRBJ1-2
CASSLSLRDTGNTIYF	TGTGCCAGCAGTTTGAGTCTAAGGGACACCGGAAACACCATATATTTT	-	-	TRBV28	TRBJ1-3
CASQTSGSITDTQYF	TGTGCCAGCCAGACTAGCGGGAGCATAACAGATACGCAGTATTTT	-	TRBD2	TRBV7-8	TRBJ2-3
CASSYRTGSYEAFF	TGTGCCAGCAGTTACCGGACAGGAAGCTATGAAGCTTTCTTT	-	TRBD1	TRBV6-5	TRBJ1-1
CASTLAGTISTDTQYF	TGTGCCAGCACTTTAGCCGGGACAATCAGCACAGATACGCAGTATTTT	once	-	TRBV7-9	TRBJ2-3
CASSLVGETQYF	TGTGCCAGCAGCTTGGTAGGGGAGACCCAGTACTTC	-	-	TRBV5-6	TRBJ2-5
CASKDRAQETQYF	TGTGCCAGCAAGGACAGGGCCCAAGAGACCCAGTACTTC	-	TRBD1	TRBV2	TRBJ2-5
CASSLLGTYGFKANTGELFF	TGTGCCAGCAGCTTACTCGGGACCTACGGATTTAAAGCGAACACCGGGGAGCTGTTTTTT	-	-	TRBV7-8	TRBJ2-2
CASSLAGPRSGNTIYF	TGTGCCAGCAGCTTAGCTGGGCCGCGCTCTGGAAACACCATATATTTT	few	-	TRBV7-2	TRBJ1-3
CASSVVGDNSGNTIYF	TGTGCCAGCAGCGTAGTGGGGGACAACTCTGGAAACACCATATATTTT	-	-	TRBV9	TRBJ1-3
CASSYAPGGDPTGELFF	TGTGCCAGCAGCTACGCCCCGGGGGGCGACCCCACCGGGGAGCTGTTTTTT	once	-	TRBV7-2	TRBJ2-2
CASRATGGAYEQYF	TGTGCCAGCAGAGCGACAGGGGGCGCTTACGAGCAGTACTTC	once	TRBD1	TRBV6-6	TRBJ2-7
CASSLDLLEDEKLFF	TGTGCCAGCAGCTTAGACCTACTGGAGGATGAAAAACTGTTTTTT	-	-	TRBV11-1	TRBJ1-4
CASSPPTGVNTEAFF	TGTGCCAGCTCACCACCGACAGGGGTGAACACTGAAGCTTTCTTT	-	TRBD1	TRBV18	TRBJ1-1
CASSPSGWREKLFF	TGTGCCAGCAGCCCGTCGGGGTGGCGCGAAAAACTGTTTTTT	-	-	TRBV11-1	TRBJ1-4
CASSPARINNEQFF	TGTGCCAGCAGCCCGGCCCGTATTAACAATGAGCAGTTCTTC	-	-	TRBV16	TRBJ2-1
CASKGGVVGQETQYF	TGTGCCAGCAAGGGGGGGGTTGTGGGGCAAGAGACCCAGTACTTC	-	-	TRBV27	TRBJ2-5
CASSFGQGSEKLFF	TGTGCCAGCAGCTTTGGACAGGGTAGTGAAAAACTGTTTTTT	-	TRBD1	TRBV11-1	TRBJ1-4
CAISEGQGLNTEAFF	TGTGCCATCAGCGAAGGACAGGGATTGAACACTGAAGCTTTCTTT	few	TRBD1	TRBV10-3	TRBJ1-1
CASSTYRTSGSVNEQFF	TGTGCCAGCAGCACATATCGGACTAGCGGGAGTGTGAATGAGCAGTTCTTC	-	TRBD2	TRBV11-3	TRBJ2-1
CASSLYTSADGELFF	TGTGCCAGCAGTTTATATACTAGCGCCGACGGGGAGCTGTTTTTT	-	TRBD2	TRBV27	TRBJ2-2
CASTGTIGAGSNTGELFF	TGTGCCAGCACCGGGACCATTGGGGCGGGGTCGAACACCGGGGAGCTGTTTTTT	-	-	TRBV25-1	TRBJ2-2
CASSPQWSGAGELFF	TGCGCCAGCAGCCCCCAGTGGAGCGGGGCCGGGGAGCTGTTTTTT	-	TRBD2	TRBV4-1	TRBJ2-2
CASSEARGDTDTQYF	TGTGCCAGCAGTGAAGCGCGGGGGGACACAGATACGCAGTATTTT	once	TRBD2	TRBV25-1	TRBJ2-3
CASSQTSPDTQYF	TGTGCCAGCAGCCAAACTAGTCCGGATACGCAGTATTTT	once	-	TRBV28	TRBJ2-3
CASSVATRLLNEQFF	TGTGCCAGCAGCGTAGCTACTCGACTCCTCAATGAGCAGTTCTTC	-	-	TRBV9	TRBJ2-1
CASSSGIGQPQHF	TGTGCCAGCAGCTCCGGGATAGGTCAGCCCCAGCATTTT	-	-	TRBV21-1	TRBJ1-5
CASSLWGVNQYF	TGTGCCAGCAGTTTATGGGGTGTTAATCAGTACTTC	-	-	TRBV28	TRBJ2-7